One T cell receptor (beta chain) is described in this entry. Its target antigen remains unknown. No per-base quality is available; no much larger clone lies one base away. At one collaborating source in Seattle, patients were enrolled during active infection and were followed longitudinally through the course of disease. Collaborating institutions collected whole blood in K2EDTA tubes following their own protocols. For TCRbeta analysis, collaborator samples were shipped as frozen whole blood, as isolated PBMCs, or as DNA extracted from either sample type. V is clipped by 7 bases and J by 6 bases, and the sequence between their germline boundaries is 16 bases long. Per the germline V gene, MNHEY is the CDR1 and SVGAGI is the CDR2. From the cysteine up to the phenylalanine, the CDR3 has a length of 14 residues. The read is trimmed to its CDR3 DNA, 42 bases read in frame from base 1. The data stem from a study of blood T cell repertoires in COVID-19 (TCRdb year 2020). About the study as a whole: Samples covering the acute and convalescent phases of COVID-19 were provided by collaborators in the United States, Italy and Spain. The prospective study material was composed of cDNA or gDNA derived from T cells, B-cell-depleted T cells, or PBMCs. Deeply sampled blood TCRbeta repertoires from subjects exposed to, actively infected with, or recovered from COVID-19 were included in the dataset. The repertoires were released in a freely available public database intended as a resource for research on the immune response to SARS-CoV-2. Samples came from the ongoing ImmuneRACE study (first 160 participants) plus 1,254 subjects from 6 global collaborators. The sample metadata nearly always contained a de-identified subject ID, COVID-19 status, age in years and sex. Where HLA class I and class II types were available, the types were taken from metadata supplied by the sample provider, not from assay-based typing.

Paper-wide results and their limitations: How much clinical and demographic metadata was included differed by source and by participant, and the metadata was provided uncurated.

The immunoSEQ Assay, a bias-controlled multiplex PCR, was used to amplify TCRbeta CDR3 regions from genomic DNA. For the original study's pipeline: The number of nucleated cells in each sample was estimated from the amplification of reference gene primers within the assay. To quantify the absolute abundance of each unique TCRbeta CDR3 rearrangement, sequence reads were collapsed and filtered. Productive Simpson clonality was computed per sample as the square root of Simpson's diversity index over productive rearrangements. As stored in TCRdb, this immuneACCESS dataset retains in-frame rearrangements with V and J assigned. A fraction of the clones does not appear; measured against another copy, unresolved V genes explain less than half of the discrepancy, and the remainder lacks a known reason. D and trimming were read from the DNA, whereas the V and J calls and clone size are those reported in that table. In this sample the table shows 400,000 to 450,000 clones, 70% to 90% of which occur a single time. The ten largest make up 0.7% to 1% of the sample.

This receptor was identified in a man between 18 and 35 years old with COVID-19, enrolled during active disease. The rearrangement combines TRBV6-5 with TRBJ2-1; the best D guess is TRBD2, with 7 bases matching. The sequencing sample was made of peripheral blood. CDR3 loop: CASTNQGRGNEQFF. The bases are TGTGCCAGCACAAACCAGGGGAGGGGCAATGAGCAGTTCTTC.